The clone carrying this TCR beta chain was picked up many times. The antigen is unknown. The data were taken from a study of T cells in Graves' hyperthyroidism and ophthalmopathy. Study in general: Peripheral blood was taken when the disease was first diagnosed, before any treatment began.

V lost 8 bases and J lost 1; bases outside the gene matches: 2. This CDR3 region has 12 residues. The germline V gene has CDR1 MNHEY and CDR2 SVGEGT. RNA transcripts gave rise to amplified TCR beta CDR3 regions. First-round RT-PCR targeting the TCR CDR3 was performed with the HTBI primer set. TCRdb ran MiXCR on the multiplex PCR reads and lists one entry per CDR3 protein. The table lists fewer than 250,000 distinct CDR3 sequences, roughly a quarter of them singletons. The study, taken as a whole, reports: Model predictions of ophthalmopathy came a median about six months before onset. Through a model of 13 V-J features, ophthalmopathy was separated from stable hyperthyroidism.

Source material: blood. The V gene is TRBV6-2 or TRBV6-3, the J gene TRBJ2-7; 7 nucleotides align to TRBD2. This TCR was recovered from a middle-aged woman with Graves' ophthalmopathy. CDR3 sequence: CASGGLSYEQYF. The CDR3 DNA is TGTGCCAGCGGGGGACTATCCTACGAGCAGTACTTC.